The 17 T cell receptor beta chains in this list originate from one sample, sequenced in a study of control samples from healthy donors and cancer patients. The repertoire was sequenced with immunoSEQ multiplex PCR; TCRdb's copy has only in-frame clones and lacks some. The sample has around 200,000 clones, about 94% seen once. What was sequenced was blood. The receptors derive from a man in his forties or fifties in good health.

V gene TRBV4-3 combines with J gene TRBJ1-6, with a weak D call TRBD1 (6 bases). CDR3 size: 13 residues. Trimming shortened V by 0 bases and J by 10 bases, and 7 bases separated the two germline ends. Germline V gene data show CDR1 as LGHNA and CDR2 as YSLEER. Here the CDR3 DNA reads TGCGCCAGCAGCCAAGACAGGGGCTCACCCCTCCACTTT. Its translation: CASSQDRGSPLHF.

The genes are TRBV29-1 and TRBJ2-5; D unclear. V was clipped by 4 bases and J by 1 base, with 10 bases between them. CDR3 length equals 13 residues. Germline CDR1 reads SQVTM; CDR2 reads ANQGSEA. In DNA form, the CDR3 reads TGCAGCGTTGCGAGGCAGGTCCAAGAGACCCAGTACTTC. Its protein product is CSVARQVQETQYF.

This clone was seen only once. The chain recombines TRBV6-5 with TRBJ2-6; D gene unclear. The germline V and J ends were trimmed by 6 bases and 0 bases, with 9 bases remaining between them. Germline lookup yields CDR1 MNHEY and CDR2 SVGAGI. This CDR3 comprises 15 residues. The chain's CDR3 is CASSSQSSGANVLTF. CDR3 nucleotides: TGTGCCAGCAGCAGCCAGAGCTCTGGGGCCAACGTCCTGACTTTC.

The chain's CDR3 is CASIPNLENTEAFF. The CDR3, as DNA: TGTGCCAGCATCCCCAACCTTGAGAACACTGAAGCTTTCTTT. The rearrangement links TRBV6-5 to TRBJ1-1; D is unresolved. CDR3 length: 14 amino acids. The V gene's germline CDR1 is MNHEY and CDR2 SVGAGI. V gave up 7 bases and J gave up 1 base, with 13 bases separating them.

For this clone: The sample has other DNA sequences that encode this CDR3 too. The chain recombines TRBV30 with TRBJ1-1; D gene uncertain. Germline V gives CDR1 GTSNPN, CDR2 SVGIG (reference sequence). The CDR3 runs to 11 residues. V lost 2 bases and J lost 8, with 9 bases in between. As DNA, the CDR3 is TGTGCCTGGAGTCCCACGAGGGAAGCTTTCTTT. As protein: CAWSPTREAFF.

The CDR3 DNA follows: TGTGCCATCAGTGAGACCCGCGGCCATGGAGGGCCGAGCACAGATACGCAGTATTTT. It codes for CAISETRGHGGPSTDTQYF. The chain links TRBV10-3 to TRBJ2-3, with D tentatively TRBD2 (6 bases). Germline V gene data show CDR1 as ENHRY and CDR2 as SYGVKD. V was cut by 2 bases and J by 0 bases, with 21 bases left in between. CDR3 length: 19 residues.

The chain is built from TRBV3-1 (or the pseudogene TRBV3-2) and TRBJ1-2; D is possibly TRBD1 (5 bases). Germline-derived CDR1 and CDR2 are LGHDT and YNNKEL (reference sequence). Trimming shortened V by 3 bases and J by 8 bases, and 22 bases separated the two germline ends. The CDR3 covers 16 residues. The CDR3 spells CASSQTWGGTSRGYTF. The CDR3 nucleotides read TGTGCCAGCAGCCAGACCTGGGGGGGGACGAGTAGAGGCTACACCTTC.

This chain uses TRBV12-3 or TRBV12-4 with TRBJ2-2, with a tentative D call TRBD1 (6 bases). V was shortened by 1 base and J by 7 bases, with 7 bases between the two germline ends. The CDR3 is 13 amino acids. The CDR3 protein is CASSLETGGELFF. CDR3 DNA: TGTGCCAGCAGTTTAGAGACAGGCGGGGAGCTGTTTTTT.

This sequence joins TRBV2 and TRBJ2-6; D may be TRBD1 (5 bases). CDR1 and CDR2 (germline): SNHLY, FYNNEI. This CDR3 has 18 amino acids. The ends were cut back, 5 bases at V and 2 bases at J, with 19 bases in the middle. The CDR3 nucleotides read TGTGCCAGCAGTACGGTGGGCAGGGTGATCGCTGGGGCCAACGTCCTGACTTTC. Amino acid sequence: CASSTVGRVIAGANVLTF.

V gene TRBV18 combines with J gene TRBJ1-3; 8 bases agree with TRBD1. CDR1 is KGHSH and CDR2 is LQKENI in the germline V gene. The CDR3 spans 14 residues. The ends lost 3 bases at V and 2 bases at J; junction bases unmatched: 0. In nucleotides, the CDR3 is TGTGCCAGCTCACCGGGACAGGCTGGAAACACCATATATTTT. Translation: CASSPGQAGNTIYF.

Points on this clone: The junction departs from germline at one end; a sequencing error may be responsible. Here the CDR3 DNA reads TGTACCAGCAGTTTATTAATTGACACCCTCGGGTATGGCTACACCTTC. It is translated as CTSSLLIDTLGYGYTF. The chain links TRBV28 to TRBJ1-2, with D hard to call. Germline loops: CDR1 MDHEN, CDR2 SYDVKM. This CDR3 is 16 amino acids long.

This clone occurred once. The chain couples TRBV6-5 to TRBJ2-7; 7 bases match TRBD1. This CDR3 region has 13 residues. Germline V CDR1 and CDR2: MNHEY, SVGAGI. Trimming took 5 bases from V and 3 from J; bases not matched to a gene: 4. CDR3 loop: CASSRTGYYEQYV. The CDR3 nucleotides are TGTGCCAGCAGTCGGACAGGATACTACGAGCAGTACGTC.

The DNA of the CDR3 is TGCGCCAGCAGCCAAGAAGGTCCCGGGTCCAACTATGGCTACACCTTC. The encoded protein is CASSQEGPGSNYGYTF. This sequence joins TRBV4-1 and TRBJ1-2; unclear D gene. CDR1 and CDR2 (germline): MGHRA, YSYEKL. The CDR3 covers 16 residues. V was pared by 0 bases and J by 2 bases, with 13 bases between.

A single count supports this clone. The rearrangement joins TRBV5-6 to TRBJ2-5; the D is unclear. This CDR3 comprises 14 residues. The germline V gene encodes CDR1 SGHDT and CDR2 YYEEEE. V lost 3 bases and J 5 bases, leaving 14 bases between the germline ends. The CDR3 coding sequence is TGTGCCAGCAGCTCCACCGGGCCTCCGGAGACCCAGTACTTC. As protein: CASSSTGPPETQYF.

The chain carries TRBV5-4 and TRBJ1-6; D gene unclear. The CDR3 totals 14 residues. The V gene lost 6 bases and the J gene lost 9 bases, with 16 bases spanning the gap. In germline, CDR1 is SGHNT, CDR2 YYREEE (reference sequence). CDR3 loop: CASNQKGDSSPLHF. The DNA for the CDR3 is TGTGCCAGCAACCAAAAGGGCGATTCTTCACCCCTCCACTTT.

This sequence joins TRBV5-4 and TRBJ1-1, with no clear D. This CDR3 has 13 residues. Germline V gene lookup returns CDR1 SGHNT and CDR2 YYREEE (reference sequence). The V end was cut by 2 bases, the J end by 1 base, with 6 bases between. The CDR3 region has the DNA TGTGCCAGCAGCTTCCGGAGGAACACTGAAGCTTTCTTT. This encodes CASSFRRNTEAFF. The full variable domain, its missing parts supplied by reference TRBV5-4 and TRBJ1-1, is ETGVTQSPTHLIKTRGQQVTLRCSSQSGHNTVSWYQQALGQGPQFIFQYYREEENGRGNFPPRFSGLQFPNYSSELNVNALELDDSALYLCASSFRRNTEAFFGQGTRLTVV.

The CDR3 DNA follows: TGCGCCAGCAGCCGTGGTGAGGGGAGAGGGTCCTACGAGCAGTACTTC. Translated, it gives CASSRGEGRGSYEQYF. V is TRBV5-1 and J is TRBJ2-7; possibly TRBD1 or TRBD2 for D (5 bases each). Between the trimmed V and J ends, which lost 4 bases and 1 base, there was a span of 18 bases. Germline lookup yields CDR1 SGHRS and CDR2 YFSETQ. The length of the CDR3 is 16 residues.